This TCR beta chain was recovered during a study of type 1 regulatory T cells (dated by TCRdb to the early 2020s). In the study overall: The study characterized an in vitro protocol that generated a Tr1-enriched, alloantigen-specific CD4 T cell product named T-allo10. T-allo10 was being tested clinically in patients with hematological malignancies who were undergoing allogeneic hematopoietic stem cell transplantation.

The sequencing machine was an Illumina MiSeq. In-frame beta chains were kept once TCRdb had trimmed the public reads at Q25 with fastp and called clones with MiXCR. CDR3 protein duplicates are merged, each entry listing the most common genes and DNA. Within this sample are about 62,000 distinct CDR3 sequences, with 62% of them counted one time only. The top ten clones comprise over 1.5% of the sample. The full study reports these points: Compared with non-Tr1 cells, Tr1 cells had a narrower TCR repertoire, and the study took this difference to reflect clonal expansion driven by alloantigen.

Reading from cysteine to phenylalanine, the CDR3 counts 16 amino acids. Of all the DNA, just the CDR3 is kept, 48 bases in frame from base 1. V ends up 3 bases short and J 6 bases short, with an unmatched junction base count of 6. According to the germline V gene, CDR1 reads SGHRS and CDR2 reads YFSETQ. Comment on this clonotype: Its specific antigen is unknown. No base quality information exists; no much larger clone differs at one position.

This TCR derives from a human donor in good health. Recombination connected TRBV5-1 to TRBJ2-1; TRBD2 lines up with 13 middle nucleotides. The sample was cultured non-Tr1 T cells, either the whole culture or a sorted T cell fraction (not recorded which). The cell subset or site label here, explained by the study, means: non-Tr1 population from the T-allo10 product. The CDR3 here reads CASSSLGTSGVNEQFF. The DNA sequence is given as TGCGCCAGCAGCTCGCTCGGGACTAGCGGGGTCAATGAGCAGTTCTTC. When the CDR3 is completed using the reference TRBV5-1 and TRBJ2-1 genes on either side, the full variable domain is KAGVTQTPRYLIKTRGQQVTLSCSPISGHRSVSWYQQTPGQGLQFLFEYFSETQRNKGNFPGRFSGRQFSNSRSEMNVSTLELGDSALYLCASSSLGTSGVNEQFFGPGTRLTVL.